Shown below are 20 T cell receptor beta chains from a single sample sequenced in a study of shared clonotypes between healthy human individuals. CD45RO-negative, CCR7-selected cells formed the naive CD8 fraction, which excluded terminally differentiated effector memory CD45RA+ cells. Data came from immunoSEQ multiplex PCR; TCRdb stores just in-frame clones and leaves some out. The sample holds approximately 840,000 clones, around 96% seen once. Sequencing was performed on naive CD8+ T cells sorted from blood. These TCRs come from a man aged 30 to 39 in good health.

On this clone: The sample contains more than one DNA sequence encoding this CDR3. The chain recombines TRBV27 with TRBJ2-7; TRBD2 is a possible D gene (6 bases). Germline loops: CDR1 MNHEY, CDR2 SMNVEV (reference sequence). CDR3 length: 12 amino acids. Trimming cost V 3 bases and J 3 bases, with 6 bases left between them. The CDR3 spells CASSFGGYEQYF. CDR3 nucleotides: TGTGCCAGCAGTTTCGGGGGCTACGAGCAGTACTTC.

CDR3 DNA: TGTGCCATCACACCACGGACTTTTTACGAGCAGTACTTC. The encoded protein is CAITPRTFYEQYF. The chain carries TRBV2 and TRBJ2-7, with D perhaps matching TRBD2 (5 bases). The CDR3 is 13 amino acids. Trimming cost V 10 bases and J 4 bases, with 17 bases left between them. Germline-derived CDR1 and CDR2 are SNHLY and FYNNEI.

The chain links TRBV14 to TRBJ2-1, with no clear D. This CDR3 has 12 residues. Germline values: CDR1 SGHDN, CDR2 FVKESK. The V end lost 2 bases, the J end lost 10 bases, and 9 bases lay between the germline ends. The CDR3, as DNA: TGTGCCAGCAGCCAAAGGCCTTTCGAGCAGTTCTTC. The encoded protein is CASSQRPFEQFF.

The V and J genes are TRBV7-9 and TRBJ2-7, with 12 bases aligning to TRBD2. V shed 5 bases, J shed 4 bases, and the junction held 12 bases outside the gene matches. Germline assignment: CDR1 SEHNR and CDR2 FQNEAQ (reference sequence). The CDR3 has 17 amino acids. In nucleotides, the CDR3 is TGTGCCAGCAGCCCCCGACCGACTAGCGGGAGTCCTTACGAGCAGTACTTC. Translation: CASSPRPTSGSPYEQYF.

This chain links TRBV5-1 with TRBJ2-2; maybe TRBD2 (5 bases). In germline, CDR1 is SGHRS, CDR2 YFSETQ. The CDR3 runs to 17 residues. V was clipped by 7 bases and J by 5 bases, with 24 bases between them. In DNA form, the CDR3 reads TGCGCCAGCTCGAGAATTACTAGAATGGGGAAGACCGGGGAGCTGTTTTTT. Its translation: CASSRITRMGKTGELFF.

V is TRBV10-3 and J is TRBJ1-2; 9 positions match TRBD1. Germline V gene lookup returns CDR1 ENHRY and CDR2 SYGVKD. This CDR3 is 14 amino acids long. V was clipped by 0 bases and J by 6 bases; unmatched bases: 2. The CDR3 nucleotides read TGTGCCATCAGTGAGTCACGGACAGGGGATGGCTACACCTTC. It encodes CAISESRTGDGYTF.

The chain joins TRBV25-1 to TRBJ2-5, with TRBD2 matching over 8 bases. CDR1 and CDR2 from the germline V gene are MGHDK and SYGVNS. With V trimmed by 4 bases and J by 4 bases, 5 bases remained unmatched. This CDR3 spans 14 amino acids. The CDR3 DNA is TGTGCCAGCAGTGGAGCGGGAGCAGGAGAGACCCAGTACTTC. It codes for CASSGAGAGETQYF.

The rearrangement uses TRBV5-5 and TRBJ2-7; 7 bases agree with TRBD2. V lost 3 bases and J lost 2; bases outside the gene matches: 14. The germline gives CDR1 SGHKS, CDR2 YYEKEE (reference sequence). The CDR3 extends over 17 amino acids. CDR3 nucleotide sequence: TGTGCCAGCAGCTCAGTGATAGCGGGTCTCGAGGCCTACGAGCAGTACTTC. Its protein product is CASSSVIAGLEAYEQYF.

This chain connects TRBV6-6 to TRBJ2-1; 11 nucleotides agree with TRBD1. Trimming removed 6 bases from V and 7 bases from J; junction bases left unmatched: 5. The CDR3 runs to 14 residues. Germline V gene data show CDR1 as MNHNY and CDR2 as SVGAGI (reference sequence). CDR3 protein: CASSPGTGGNEQFF. In DNA form, the CDR3 reads TGTGCCAGCAGCCCCGGGACAGGGGGGAATGAGCAGTTCTTC.

The V call is TRBV12-5, the J call TRBJ2-5, with D possibly matching TRBD1 (6 bases). Trimming took off 2 bases at V and 5 bases at J, with 21 bases between the two ends. The CDR3 contains 17 residues. Germline lookup yields CDR1 LGHNT and CDR2 FRNRAP. The CDR3 region has the DNA TGTGCTAGTGGTTTGTATCCACCGGAACAGGGCTTTGAGACCCAGTACTTC. It yields the protein CASGLYPPEQGFETQYF. The variable domain in full, completed from reference TRBV12-5 and TRBJ2-5, reads DARVTQTPRHKVTEMGQEVTMRCQPILGHNTVFWYRQTMMQGLELLAYFRNRAPLDDSGMPKDRFSAEMPDATLATLKIQPSEPRDSAVYFCASGLYPPEQGFETQYFGPGTRLLVL.

The chain has TRBV6-5 and TRBJ2-7; unclear D gene. Per germline, CDR1 MNHEY and CDR2 SVGAGI. The CDR3 extends over 13 amino acids. Trimming took off 7 bases at V and 2 bases at J, with 12 bases between the two ends. The CDR3 protein is CASIGPEPYEQYF. The CDR3 coding sequence is TGTGCCAGCATAGGGCCAGAACCCTACGAGCAGTACTTC.

The chain uses TRBV5-5 and TRBJ2-3; 9 nucleotides align to TRBD2. CDR1 and CDR2 (germline): SGHKS, YYEKEE (reference sequence). With V trimmed by 3 bases and J by 6 bases, 5 bases remained unmatched. CDR3 length equals 14 residues. The CDR3 reads CASSWPSGTDTQYF. CDR3 DNA: TGTGCCAGCAGCTGGCCTAGCGGGACGGATACGCAGTATTTT.

The chain couples TRBV10-2 to TRBJ2-5; TRBD2 matches 13 bases. The CDR3 is 16 residues long. The germline gives CDR1 WSHSY, CDR2 SAAADI. V trimming: 8 bases; J trimming: 5 bases; junction bases outside the gene matches: 11. CDR3 sequence: CASGPGTSGMGETQYF. The CDR3 DNA reads TGCGCCAGCGGCCCCGGGACTAGCGGGATGGGTGAGACCCAGTACTTC.

This chain links TRBV19 with TRBJ2-3; D gene ambiguous. This CDR3 has 15 amino acids. CDR1 is LNHDA, CDR2 SQIVND, per germline (reference sequence). Trimming removed 1 base from V and 3 bases from J, with 11 bases in between. DNA for the CDR3: TGTGCCAGTAGTATAGTGCTGGGTGGAACAGATACGCAGTATTTT. The encoded protein is CASSIVLGGTDTQYF.

The rearrangement uses TRBV4-2 and TRBJ2-1, with 12 positions matching TRBD2. Germline CDR1 and CDR2: LGHNA and YNFKEQ. The V and J ends lost 3 bases and 4 bases, in that order; junction bases with no gene match: 10. CDR3 length: 18 residues. The CDR3 sequence is CASSHPPGTSGRYNEQFF. CDR3 coding DNA: TGTGCCAGCAGCCATCCTCCGGGTACTAGCGGGAGGTACAATGAGCAGTTCTTC.

The table lists this clone with a count of one. The V gene is TRBV5-1, the J gene TRBJ2-3, with 13 nucleotides matching TRBD2. Germline CDR1 is SGHRS and CDR2 is YFSETQ. There are 16 residues in the CDR3. V gave up 4 bases and J gave up 1 base; unmatched junction bases: 3. The CDR3 DNA reads as TGCGCCAGCAGCAGGACTAGCGGGGGACGCACAGATACGCAGTATTTT. Translated, it gives CASSRTSGGRTDTQYF. The whole variable domain, remainder taken from reference TRBV5-1 and TRBJ2-3, is KAGVTQTPRYLIKTRGQQVTLSCSPISGHRSVSWYQQTPGQGLQFLFEYFSETQRNKGNFPGRFSGRQFSNSRSEMNVSTLELGDSALYLCASSRTSGGRTDTQYFGPGTRLTVL.

The rearrangement links TRBV27 to TRBJ2-1; TRBD2 matches at 8 bases. Germline V gene sequence: CDR1 MNHEY, CDR2 SMNVEV (reference sequence). This CDR3 spans 13 amino acids. Trimming took 9 bases from V and 8 from J; bases not matched to a gene: 9. The CDR3 loop reads CASRTGTRDEQFF. The CDR3 DNA reads TGTGCCAGTCGTACCGGGACTAGGGATGAGCAGTTCTTC.

The chain couples TRBV5-1 to TRBJ2-3; weak D call: TRBD2 (6 bases). The germline CDR1 and CDR2 sequences are SGHRS and YFSETQ. The CDR3 consists of 15 residues. The V gene lost 7 bases and the J gene lost 4 bases, with 19 bases spanning the gap. For the CDR3, the DNA is TGCGCCAGCTTTTCATCCGGGAGCGCCCCAGATACGCAGTATTTT. Protein product: CASFSSGSAPDTQYF.

The chain carries TRBV27 and TRBJ2-1; TRBD1 aligns across 8 bases. From germline, CDR1 is MNHEY and CDR2 SMNVEV (reference sequence). The length of the CDR3 is 18 residues. Trimming took 6 bases from V and 1 from J; bases not matched to a gene: 14. CDR3 residues: CASSRTVRTGFSYNEQFF. The CDR3 DNA is TGTGCCAGCAGCCGAACAGTAAGGACAGGGTTTTCCTACAATGAGCAGTTCTTC.

V and J are TRBV7-8 and TRBJ2-1; D not certain. This CDR3 has 14 amino acids. Germline V gene sequence: CDR1 SGHVS, CDR2 FQNEAQ. Trimming removed 7 bases at V and 0 bases at J, with 10 bases between. This CDR3 reads CASNDMSSYNEQFF. The CDR3 DNA is TGTGCCAGCAACGATATGAGCTCCTACAATGAGCAGTTCTTC. The full variable domain, its missing parts supplied by reference TRBV7-8 and TRBJ2-1, is GAGVSQSPRYKVAKRGQDVALRCDPISGHVSLFWYQQALGQGPEFLTYFQNEAQLDKSGLPSDRFFAERPEGSVSTLKIQRTQQEDSAVYLCASNDMSSYNEQFFGPGTRLTVL.